This T cell receptor beta chain was retrieved from a study of shared clonotypes between healthy human individuals (dated by TCRdb to the early 2020s). With respect to the entire study: The cohort comprised two women and three men aged 18 to 49 years. To increase sequencing depth and limit assay-specific biases, TCR repertoire library preparation and sequencing were carried out by different laboratories using diverse techniques. For each donor, CD4 naive and CD4 memory were each given three plates, CD8 naive was given two plates, and CD8 memory was given one plate. To estimate repertoire size and how much clonotypes are shared between individuals, the study performed deep sequencing of blood TCR repertoires from about 5 healthy adults. Between about 0.8 and 9 billion PBMCs per donor were obtained by leukapheresis. The study at large found these results: Based on pairwise subsampling, the degree of clonotype sharing among donors was expected to be affected by sequencing depth. Rarefaction of sorted-subset datasets indicated incomplete sequencing despite the large sequencing depth. The genetic and exposure-history diversity represented was limited by the small number of donors. Clonotypes shared by all four sorted-subset donors showed higher generation probabilities than non-shared clonotypes. Naive subsets generally had larger estimated clonotype richness than memory subsets did. When a handful of donors were compared, the shared fraction of clonotypes was roughly 5% for naive CD4, roughly 3.4% for naive CD8, roughly 2.5% for memory CD4, and 0.35% to 0.4% for memory CD8. Sampling was limited to blood, and TCR repertoires in tissue likely differ from TCR repertoires in blood.

Remarks on this clone: The antigen it binds to is not known. Qualities for individual bases were not recorded, and no much larger clone is one base off.

V lost 1 base and J lost 6 bases; the stretch between them is 12 bases long. CDR1 is given as LNHDA and CDR2 as SQIVND, both from the germline V gene (reference sequence). From its cysteine to its phenylalanine, the CDR3 spans 14 amino acids. Only the CDR3 DNA stays, 42 bases, in frame from base 1. TCR CDR3 regions were amplified from genomic DNA by multiplex PCR using the deep immunoSEQ assay. For each cell subset, the extracted genomic DNA was distributed evenly across all wells of several immunoSEQ 96-well plates, and each plate served as one replicate. For sorted subsets, each replicate PCR was loaded with about 0.2 ug genomic DNA, equivalent to some 27,000 T cell genomes. Purified libraries were measured with a Qubit 3.0 fluorometer, size-checked on a Bioanalyzer 2100, and measured again with the KAPA Library Quantification kit. Every immunoSEQ 96-well plate was sequenced on a dedicated single-read 150-cycle Illumina NextSeq 550 flow cell. Per the original workflow: The immunoSEQ output contained only junctional sequences without quality scores, so filtering could not match that applied to full-length reads. Sequences were annotated with PyIR, a Python wrapper for IgBLAST v1.9, using IMGT germline references to assign V/J genes and CDR3. Reads were removed for weak V/J assignments (E-value above 1e-6), missing CDR3, stop codons, out-of-frame junctions, or ambiguous translated residues. V3J clonotypes were defined as sequences sharing an identical inferred V gene, J gene, and CDR3 amino acid sequence. The percentage overlap between two repertoires was calculated by dividing the number of shared unique clonotypes by the size of the smaller repertoire. RTK rarefaction, the Chao1 estimator, and Recon v2.1 estimates of unobserved clonotypes were used to assess repertoire richness. Generation probabilities were computed with OLGA for all TCRbeta clonotypes obtained by the gDNA method from several donors. Here the immuneACCESS table is served through TCRdb, limited to in-frame sequences with V and J called. Missing clones are a known gap in these copies; in checked studies unresolved V genes cover under half, and the rest lacks a known reason. D and trimming were read from the DNA, whereas the V and J calls and clone size are those reported in that table. The sample includes some 630,000 clones, with about three quarters observed a single time. The ten largest clones capture about 1.8% of the sample.

Healthy HIV-negative adults with no recently reported acute infections or vaccinations were included as donors. Only Caucasian adults living in Nashville, Tennessee, USA were represented among the donors. CD4+ T cells were enriched through magnetic negative selection, after which naive cells were positively selected on CD45RA and the remaining negative fraction served as the memory subset. Blood was collected by leukapheresis, and PBMCs were isolated by Ficoll-Histopaque density gradient centrifugation and then cryopreserved in liquid nitrogen vapor phase. Purity and quantity of every magnetically sorted T cell population were checked by analytical flow cytometry. From each sorted fraction, genomic DNA was isolated and quantified by UV absorbance on a Nanodrop 2000c.

Sequencing was done on a sample of memory CD4+ T cells sorted from blood. The sample's cell subset or site label, decoded: CD45RA-negative fraction. This chain is built from TRBV19 and TRBJ2-5; the D gene lacks a confident call. The source is a woman aged 30 to 39 in good health. The CDR3 reads CASSIVGDHQTQYF. The nucleotide sequence is given as TGTGCCAGTAGTATAGTAGGTGACCATCAGACCCAGTACTTC.